These T cell receptor beta chains were read from a single sample in a study of blood T cell repertoires in COVID-19. Produced via immunoSEQ multiplex PCR; TCRdb's table is partial and in-frame only. The sample contains approximately 180,000 clones, roughly 82% of which appear only once. The sequenced material came from peripheral blood. The receptors were sampled from a woman in her seventies with acute or convalescent COVID-19. CDR3s include the opening cysteine and the closing phenylalanine or tryptophan. The D gene is left open where the match is weak. Part of the rows lack a size; the others show once, few, many or a class for expanded clones.

D	J	size	V	DNA	CDR3
-	TRBJ1-5	-	TRBV19	TGTGCCAGTAGTAGGGGAACAGGACCCCAGCATTTT	CASSRGTGPQHF
TRBD2	TRBJ2-2	-	TRBV9	TGTGCCAGCAGCGTAGCTACTAGCGGAGGGACCGGGGAGCTGTTTTTT	CASSVATSGGTGELFF
-	TRBJ1-2	-	TRBV27	TGTGCCAGCAGTTTTTTCTGTGGCTACACCTTC	CASSFFCGYTF
-	TRBJ2-3	-	TRBV30	TGTGCCTGGAGTGTAGGGGGTAGCACAGATACGCAGTATTTT	CAWSVGGSTDTQYF
-	TRBJ2-2	-	TRBV30	-	CAWSVFGPGDTGELFF
TRBD2	TRBJ2-5	-	TRBV6-2/TRBV6-3	TGTGCCAGCAGTCCCCTGGCAGCGGGGGGCCAAGAGACCCAGTACTTC	CASSPLAAGGQETQYF
TRBD2	TRBJ2-1	few	TRBV10-1	TGCGCCAGCAGTGACCGGGACTATGGGGGTGAGCAGTTCTTC	CASSDRDYGGEQFF
TRBD2	TRBJ2-2	-	TRBV9	TGTGCCAGCAGCGTAGACAGCGGGGTTCTCACCGGGGAGCTGTTTTTT	CASSVDSGVLTGELFF
-	TRBJ1-2	-	TRBV5-4	TGTGCCAGCAGCTTACCGGGGGAGGAGAGAGCCTATGGCTACACCTTC	CASSLPGEERAYGYTF
TRBD2	TRBJ2-1	-	TRBV28	TGTGCCAGCAGTTTCCCACGGCCCCCGACTAGCGGGAGGTTCACCTACAATGAGCAGTTCTTC	CASSFPRPPTSGRFTYNEQFF
TRBD1	TRBJ1-1	-	TRBV5-1	TGCGCCAGCTGCCGGGACAGGGGGCCGAACACTGAAGCTTTCTTT	CASCRDRGPNTEAFF
TRBD2	TRBJ2-1	-	TRBV7-3	TGTGCCAGCAGCTTAATACTTCAACCCGGGACTAGCATCTACAATGAGCAGTTCTTC	CASSLILQPGTSIYNEQFF
-	TRBJ2-3	few	TRBV7-2	TGTGCCAGCAGCTTAGGGGGGAGGGGGTTCACAGATACGCAGTATTTT	CASSLGGRGFTDTQYF
TRBD2	TRBJ2-7	-	TRBV7-8	TGTGCCAGCAGCTCCTCGGGACTAGCGGGACGCGAGCAGTACTTC	CASSSSGLAGREQYF
TRBD2	TRBJ2-3	-	TRBV5-1	TGCGCCAGCAGCTTTACTCCGGGTCTAGCGGCTAGCACAGATACGCAGTATTTT	CASSFTPGLAASTDTQYF
-	TRBJ2-7	-	TRBV1	TGCACCAGCATACCGGGACTAGCGGGACTAACGGCTGGCGAGCAGTACTTC	CTSIPGLAGLTAGEQYF
TRBD2	TRBJ2-7	-	TRBV7-2	TGTGCCAGCAGCCCCCGGGGGGGCGCGTACGAGCAGTACTTC	CASSPRGGAYEQYF
-	TRBJ1-5	-	TRBV7-9	TGTGCCAGCAGCTCCGCAGGGTCCAATAGCAATCAGCCCCAGCATTTT	CASSSAGSNSNQPQHF
-	TRBJ2-6	-	TRBV5-1	TGCGCCAGCAGCCTCCGACAGAGCTCTGGGGCCAACGTCCTGACTTTC	CASSLRQSSGANVLTF
TRBD1	TRBJ1-1	-	TRBV19	TGTGCCAGTAGTACACTACAGGGGGCCACTGAAGCTTTCTTT	CASSTLQGATEAFF
-	TRBJ1-1	-	TRBV7-7	TGTGCTAGCAGCTTTATAGGGGTTGACACTGAAGCTTTCTTT	CASSFIGVDTEAFF
TRBD1	TRBJ1-3	once	TRBV18	TGTGCCAGCTCACCGGACAGGGGCGGAAACACCATATATTTT	CASSPDRGGNTIYF
TRBD1	TRBJ2-5	-	TRBV10-3	TGTGCCATCTCGGACAGGGAAGAGACCCAGTACTTC	CAISDREETQYF
TRBD2	TRBJ2-7	-	TRBV5-1	TGCGCCAGCAGCGCCGGACTAGCGGGGCCCTACGAGCAGTACTTC	CASSAGLAGPYEQYF
-	TRBJ1-5	-	TRBV28	TGTGCCGTACTCCCCGCGGGATATAGCAATCAGCCCCAGCATTTT	CAVLPAGYSNQPQHF
-	TRBJ2-3	-	TRBV28	TGTGCCAGCAGCGCAGATACGCAGTATTTT	CASSADTQYF